This TCR beta chain was documented in a study of T cell changes during pregnancy in multiple sclerosis. Measured with immunoSEQ multiplex PCR; TCRdb has only the in-frame clones, and not every one. This sample carries tens of thousands of clones, approximately 94% of them seen once, and the ten largest clones take 3% to 4%. Losses at the gene ends were 5 bases for V and 4 bases for J; bases not matched to a gene: 10. The CDR3 length is 15 residues. Germline-derived CDR1 and CDR2 are SEHNR and FQNEAQ (reference sequence). Sample: CD8+ T cells from peripheral blood mononuclear cells, taken in the second trimester of pregnancy. The receptor was derived from a female donor with multiple sclerosis, enrolled in a pregnancy study. The gene calls are TRBV7-9 and TRBJ2-7, with 8 bases fitting TRBD2. This CDR3 is CASSAAGVGLYEQYF. Here the CDR3 DNA reads TGTGCCAGCAGCGCAGCGGGGGTCGGTTTGTACGAGCAGTACTTC.